One sample yielded the 28 T cell receptor beta chains listed below, sequenced in a study of OX40 agonist ivuxolimab in advanced cancers. Sequencing was performed with immunoSEQ multiplex PCR; in TCRdb, only in-frame clones are kept and a portion is missing. The data contain about 22,000 clones, around four fifths of them singletons. The sequencing used CD4+ or CD8+ T cells sorted from blood, collected in a trial of the OX40 agonist ivuxolimab. These receptor sequences come from an adult with an advanced solid tumor such as melanoma, head and neck, liver or kidney cancer.

The chain carries TRBV5-1 and TRBJ2-1, with a weak D call TRBD2 (5 bases). The germline gives CDR1 SGHRS, CDR2 YFSETQ. The CDR3 covers 16 residues. The ends were cut back, 0 bases at V and 0 bases at J, with 10 bases in the middle. In DNA, the CDR3 is TGCGCCAGCAGCTTGGGGCGGGTGAGCTCCTACAATGAGCAGTTCTTC. It yields the protein CASSLGRVSSYNEQFF.

The V call is TRBV7-9, the J call TRBJ2-2, with unresolved D. The germline gives CDR1 SEHNR, CDR2 FQNEAQ (reference sequence). Trimming cost V 5 bases and J 1 base, with 14 bases left between them. The CDR3 sequence is 16 residues long. The CDR3 bases are TGTGCCAGCAGCCAACCAGCCTTCCTGAACACCGGGGAGCTGTTTTTT. Translated: CASSQPAFLNTGELFF. Filled out from reference TRBV7-9 and TRBJ2-2, the complete variable domain reads DTGVSQNPRHKITKRGQNVTFRCDPISEHNRLYWYRQTLGQGPEFLTYFQNEAQLEKSRLLSDRFSAERPKGSFSTLEIQRTEQGDSAMYLCASSQPAFLNTGELFFGEGSRLTVL.

The rearrangement uses TRBV30 and TRBJ1-1; D is unclear. The CDR3 is made up of 16 amino acids. V was cut by 0 bases and J by 0 bases, with 14 bases left in between. The germline CDR1 and CDR2 sequences are GTSNPN and SVGIG (reference sequence). The CDR3 nucleotides are TGTGCCTGGAGTGTACTTTATTTTGGGGTGAACACTGAAGCTTTCTTT. It codes for CAWSVLYFGVNTEAFF.

The chain carries TRBV5-8 and TRBJ1-1, with a weak D call TRBD1 (6 bases). This CDR3 region has 16 residues. Germline V gene lookup returns CDR1 SGHTS and CDR2 YDEGEE. V lost 4 bases and J lost 4, with 20 bases in between. CDR3 coding DNA: TGTGCCAGCAGCCTCATAAACAGGGAAGAGGGCACTGAAGCTTTCTTT. Translating gives CASSLINREEGTEAFF.

The genes are TRBV9 and TRBJ2-7, with 9 bases identical to TRBD2. This CDR3 region has 18 residues. Unmatched junction bases numbered 15, after V lost 1 base and J lost 4 bases. Per germline, CDR1 SGDLS and CDR2 YYNGEE. The CDR3 loop reads CASSVLTRGRAYQYEQYF. In DNA, the CDR3 is TGTGCCAGCAGCGTACTTACCCGCGGGAGGGCCTATCAGTACGAGCAGTACTTC.

The gene calls are TRBV2 and TRBJ2-5, with 7 bases aligning to TRBD2. Germline V gene lookup returns CDR1 SNHLY and CDR2 FYNNEI. The CDR3 loop spans 14 amino acids. The V gene end was trimmed by 4 bases and the J gene end by 5 bases; junction bases not matched to a gene: 7. CDR3 DNA sequence: TGTGCCAGCAGTGGGGAGGGGATAGGGGAGACCCAGTACTTC. Encoded protein: CASSGEGIGETQYF.

CDR3 residues: CASSPGQKATDTQYF. CDR3 sequence (DNA): TGCGCCAGCAGCCCGGGACAGAAGGCCACAGATACGCAGTATTTT. V usage is TRBV10-2 and J usage is TRBJ2-3; the match to TRBD1 covers 7 bases. The V gene end was trimmed by 6 bases and the J gene end by 2 bases; junction bases not matched to a gene: 8. The germline V gene encodes CDR1 WSHSY and CDR2 SAAADI. The CDR3 is made up of 15 amino acids.

The chain couples TRBV6-1 to TRBJ2-2, with 7 bases identical to TRBD1. The germline gives CDR1 MNHNS, CDR2 SASEGT. J was trimmed by 4 bases and V by 1 base; bases with no gene match: 3. This CDR3 contains 15 residues. DNA for the CDR3: TGTGCCAGCAGTGAAGACAGGGGTGGCACCGGGGAGCTGTTTTTT. It is translated as CASSEDRGGTGELFF.

V is TRBV4-1 and J is TRBJ2-5; 9 positions agree with TRBD2. Germline CDR1 MGHRA, CDR2 YSYEKL. With V trimmed by 0 bases and J by 3 bases, 14 bases remained unmatched. The CDR3 has 19 residues. Here the CDR3 reads CASSQDMDLAGRGEETQYF. The CDR3, as DNA: TGCGCCAGCAGCCAAGATATGGATCTAGCGGGGCGCGGGGAAGAGACCCAGTACTTC.

The gene calls are TRBV27 and TRBJ1-1, with D possibly being TRBD1 (5 bases). Germline V CDR1 and CDR2: MNHEY, SMNVEV (reference sequence). The CDR3 has 13 amino acids. V dropped 2 bases and J dropped 5 bases, with 9 bases sitting between them. The CDR3 bases are TGTGCCAGCAGTTTAGGGGCGCGAACTGAAGCTTTCTTT. Translation gives CASSLGARTEAFF.

This clone was observed a single time. The rearrangement links TRBV27 to TRBJ1-1; TRBD1 might be the D (5 bases). The CDR3 contains 13 residues. Germline-derived CDR1 and CDR2 are MNHEY and SMNVEV (reference sequence). Trimming took 3 bases from V and 6 from J, leaving 11 bases between them. CDR3 DNA: TGTGCCAGCAGTTTCCAGGGCCCAGCTGAAGCTTTCTTT. Its translation: CASSFQGPAEAFF.

The V call is TRBV5-1, the J call TRBJ2-2, with a possible D match to TRBD2 (5 bases). CDR3 length equals 15 residues. The V end lost 0 bases, the J end lost 4 bases, and 10 bases lay between the germline ends. Germline-derived CDR1 and CDR2 are SGHRS and YFSETQ. The CDR3 bases are TGCGCCAGCAGCTTGGCGGCAGGACTCACCGGGGAGCTGTTTTTT. This codes for CASSLAAGLTGELFF.

DNA of the CDR3: TGTGCCAGCAGCTTAGCGAAAGGCTACACCTTC. This codes for CASSLAKGYTF. This chain joins TRBV7-9 and TRBJ1-2; D is unresolved. CDR1 and CDR2 (germline): SEHNR, FQNEAQ (reference sequence). The CDR3 is 11 residues long. V was clipped by 0 bases and J by 8 bases, with 4 bases between them.

V gene TRBV6-5 combines with J gene TRBJ1-4; 10 nucleotides agree with TRBD1. The CDR3 has 16 residues. Germline V CDR1 and CDR2: MNHEY, SVGAGI. V gave up 3 bases and J gave up 6 bases; unmatched junction bases: 7. The CDR3 loop is CASSYRQGAEDEKLFF. The CDR3 nucleotides read TGTGCCAGCAGTTATAGACAGGGGGCGGAGGATGAAAAACTGTTTTTT.

The V and J genes are TRBV27 and TRBJ1-2; D is possibly TRBD1 (5 bases). Germline CDR1 and CDR2: MNHEY and SMNVEV (reference sequence). CDR3 size: 13 residues. V lost 8 bases to trimming and J lost 5 bases, with 15 bases between them. This CDR3 is CASALRGGYGYTF. DNA of the CDR3: TGTGCCAGCGCGCTCCGGGGCGGGTATGGCTACACCTTC.

A few counts support this clone. This sequence joins TRBV9 and TRBJ1-1, with TRBD1 as a possible D gene (5 bases). The germline gives CDR1 SGDLS, CDR2 YYNGEE. The CDR3 runs 14 residues. Trimming took 6 bases from V and 0 from J, leaving 12 bases between them. DNA for the CDR3: TGTGCCAGCAACCCGGGGGGGATGAACACTGAAGCTTTCTTT. Translation: CASNPGGMNTEAFF.

V is TRBV7-3 and J is TRBJ2-7; D is perhaps TRBD2 (5 bases). The CDR3 loop spans 13 amino acids. Germline V gene data show CDR1 as SGHTA and CDR2 as FQGTGA. V was trimmed by 5 bases and J by 6 bases, leaving 14 bases between them. This chain's CDR3 is CASSPKVGGEQYF. The CDR3 DNA follows: TGTGCCAGCAGCCCCAAAGTAGGAGGCGAGCAGTACTTC.

The chain is built from TRBV6-1 and TRBJ2-3; D is ambiguous. Germline V gene data show CDR1 as MNHNS and CDR2 as SASEGT. With 6 bases removed from V and 0 bases from J, the gap between germline ends came to 10 bases. This CDR3 region has 14 residues. The CDR3 DNA is TGTGCCAGCAGCTCCGGACCTAGCACAGATACGCAGTATTTT. Protein sequence: CASSSGPSTDTQYF.

V usage is TRBV5-6 and J usage is TRBJ2-3, with TRBD1 matching over 10 bases. The CDR3 runs to 16 residues. With 0 bases clipped from V and 4 bases from J, the junction kept 5 bases outside the gene matches. The germline gives CDR1 SGHDT, CDR2 YYEEEE. DNA of the CDR3: TGTGCCAGCAGCTTGGGTAGGACAGGGGGTGCAGATACGCAGTATTTT. This encodes CASSLGRTGGADTQYF.

The chain recombines TRBV6-1 with TRBJ2-5, with D hard to call. This CDR3 is built from 17 residues. Germline V gene sequence: CDR1 MNHNS, CDR2 SASEGT. V was cut by 0 bases and J by 0 bases, with 14 bases left in between. The CDR3 sequence is CASSEADIGRYQETQYF. CDR3 sequence (DNA): TGTGCCAGCAGTGAAGCCGACATTGGACGGTACCAAGAGACCCAGTACTTC.

The CDR3 DNA follows: TGTGCCATCAGTGATGAGAACAGGGTTCCACCCCTCCACTTT. This translates into CAISDENRVPPLHF. The rearrangement uses TRBV10-3 and TRBJ1-6; TRBD1 might be the D (6 bases). The CDR3 runs to 14 residues. V lost 3 bases and J 11 bases, leaving 14 bases between the germline ends. Germline V CDR1 and CDR2: ENHRY, SYGVKD.

The chain employs TRBV30 and TRBJ2-2, with D unclear. Germline values: CDR1 GTSNPN, CDR2 SVGIG (reference sequence). The CDR3 has 15 amino acids. The V and J ends lost 0 bases and 0 bases respectively, with 8 bases between them. In nucleotides, the CDR3 is TGTGCCTGGAGTGTGGAGACGACGAACACCGGGGAGCTGTTTTTT. Residues: CAWSVETTNTGELFF.

This clone showed up just a few times. The chain has TRBV6-1 and TRBJ2-7; D is perhaps TRBD2 (5 bases). Germline CDR1 reads MNHNS; CDR2 reads SASEGT. CDR3 length: 12 amino acids. V gave up 7 bases and J gave up 6 bases, with 13 bases separating them. CDR3 loop: CASTEEGSEQYF. In DNA form, the CDR3 reads TGTGCCAGCACCGAAGAGGGATCCGAGCAGTACTTC.

This clone was counted between two and nine times. This chain connects TRBV6-1 to TRBJ1-5; D not resolved. CDR1 is MNHNS and CDR2 is SASEGT in the germline V gene. This CDR3 comprises 15 residues. V gave up 2 bases and J gave up 2 bases, with 10 bases separating them. CDR3 loop: CASSESQMGNQPQHF. CDR3 nucleotides: TGTGCCAGCAGTGAAAGCCAGATGGGCAATCAGCCCCAGCATTTT.

The chain links TRBV5-1 to TRBJ2-1; D gene uncertain. V dropped 2 bases and J dropped 1 base, with 4 bases sitting between them. Germline V gene lookup returns CDR1 SGHRS and CDR2 YFSETQ. The CDR3 is made up of 13 amino acids. In DNA, the CDR3 is TGCGCCAGCAGCTTCCCTTCCTACAATGAGCAGTTCTTC. Translation: CASSFPSYNEQFF.

The chain has TRBV27 and TRBJ2-3; maybe TRBD2 (6 bases). The CDR3 spans 14 residues. V was cut by 0 bases and J by 3 bases, with 7 bases left in between. CDR1 and CDR2 (germline): MNHEY, SMNVEV (reference sequence). DNA for the CDR3: TGTGCCAGCAGTTTATCTGGGGGGACAGATACGCAGTATTTT. Amino acids: CASSLSGGTDTQYF.

The chain joins TRBV7-3 to TRBJ2-1; weak D call: TRBD2 (6 bases). The CDR3 totals 15 residues. CDR1 and CDR2 from the germline V gene are SGHTA and FQGTGA. V was cut by 3 bases and J by 7 bases, with 16 bases left in between. This CDR3 reads CASSLMGLPANEQFF. As DNA, the CDR3 is TGTGCCAGCAGCTTGATGGGACTCCCGGCGAATGAGCAGTTCTTC.

V and J are TRBV11-3 and TRBJ2-1, with 14 positions matching TRBD2. J gave up 7 bases and V 1 base, and 6 bases lay outside the gene matches. Germline V lookup: CDR1 SGHNT, CDR2 YENEEA. CDR3 size: 17 residues. CDR3 sequence: CASSLGLTSGRENEQFF. CDR3 nucleotides: TGTGCCAGCAGCTTAGGGCTGACTAGCGGGAGGGAGAATGAGCAGTTCTTC. The variable domain in full, completed from reference TRBV11-3 and TRBJ2-1, reads EAGVVQSPRYKIIEKKQPVAFWCNPISGHNTLYWYLQNLGQGPELLIRYENEEAVDDSQLPKDRFSAERLKGVDSTLKIQPAELGDSAVYLCASSLGLTSGRENEQFFGPGTRLTVL.